Each of the 26 T cell receptor beta chains below was sequenced from the same sample in a study of blood T cell repertoires in COVID-19 (dated by TCRdb to 2019 to 2021). Libraries were prepared through the immunoSEQ multiplex PCR assay. The source is immuneACCESS, and TCRdb retained only in-frame sequences with V and J called. Part of the clones is not carried over; for the studies checked, unresolved V genes explain less than half of this, and the remainder is unexplained. The sample table lists 300,000 or so clones, approximately 88% of them with a count of one. Of the sample, 5.5% to 8% falls within the top ten clones. Specimen: peripheral blood. These TCRs come from a woman aged 25 to 39 who had recovered from COVID-19.

The chain carries TRBV5-1 and TRBJ2-1, with D possibly being TRBD2 (5 bases). The CDR3 totals 16 residues. The V end lost 0 bases, the J end lost 11 bases, and 21 bases lay between the germline ends. Germline V CDR1 and CDR2: SGHRS, YFSETQ. CDR3 residues: CASSLDQLIPGDQQFF. The CDR3 nucleotides read TGCGCCAGCAGCTTGGATCAGCTCATTCCCGGGGATCAGCAGTTCTTC.

The V and J genes are TRBV6-1 and TRBJ1-5, with D perhaps TRBD1 (5 bases). Germline CDR1 and CDR2: MNHNS and SASEGT. The V end lost 2 bases, the J end lost 10 bases, and 9 bases lay between the germline ends. The CDR3 contains 12 residues. The DNA for the CDR3 is TGTGCCAGCAGTGAAATGGGGGGACCCCAGCATTTT. Protein product: CASSEMGGPQHF.

The rearrangement uses TRBV7-2 and TRBJ1-2; D call uncertain. Trimming took off 0 bases at V and 3 bases at J, with 14 bases between the two ends. There are 16 residues in the CDR3. CDR1 and CDR2 from the germline V gene are SGHTA and FQGNSA. The CDR3 loop reads CASSLAQPEGDYGYTF. CDR3 in DNA: TGTGCCAGCAGCTTAGCACAACCGGAGGGAGACTATGGCTACACCTTC. Using reference TRBV7-2 and TRBJ1-2 for the parts outside the CDR3, the full variable domain is GAGVSQSPSNKVTEKGKDVELRCDPISGHTALYWYRQSLGQGLEFLIYFQGNSAPDKSGLPSDRFSAERTGGSVSTLTIQRTQQEDSAVYLCASSLAQPEGDYGYTFGSGTRLTVV.

This clone showed up just a few times. This sample also contains other DNA sequences that code for the same CDR3. This chain joins TRBV7-2 and TRBJ2-3; 9 nucleotides line up with TRBD2. Losses at the gene ends were 3 bases for V and 0 bases for J; bases not matched to a gene: 1. CDR1 and CDR2 (germline): SGHTA, FQGNSA. The CDR3 has 15 residues. The CDR3: CASSLRGGSTDTQYF. Here the CDR3 DNA reads TGTGCCAGCAGCTTGCGGGGGGGCAGCACAGATACGCAGTATTTT.

The gene calls are TRBV7-2 and TRBJ2-3; 9 positions agree with TRBD2. J lost 6 bases, V lost 7 bases, and 8 bases had no gene match. Germline V gene lookup returns CDR1 SGHTA and CDR2 FQGNSA. The CDR3 extends over 14 amino acids. CDR3 amino acids: CASMAGGSGDTQYF. In DNA, the CDR3 is TGTGCCAGCATGGCGGGGGGGAGCGGGGATACGCAGTATTTT. The variable domain in full, completed from reference TRBV7-2 and TRBJ2-3, reads GAGVSQSPSNKVTEKGKDVELRCDPISGHTALYWYRQSLGQGLEFLIYFQGNSAPDKSGLPSDRFSAERTGGSVSTLTIQRTQQEDSAVYLCASMAGGSGDTQYFGPGTRLTVL.

V is TRBV30 and J is TRBJ2-7; D not resolved. V lost 0 bases, J lost 0 bases, and 9 bases lay in between. The CDR3 runs 14 residues. CDR1 is GTSNPN and CDR2 is SVGIG in the germline V gene (reference sequence). The CDR3 sequence is CAWSVPPGSYEQYF. Written as DNA, the CDR3 is TGTGCCTGGAGTGTACCTCCAGGCTCCTACGAGCAGTACTTC.

This chain links TRBV24-1 with TRBJ2-5, with D possibly TRBD1 on 6 matching bases. This CDR3 is 14 amino acids long. The V gene lost 5 bases and the J gene lost 5 bases, with 14 bases spanning the gap. CDR1 and CDR2 (germline): KGHDR, SFDVKD. The CDR3 spells CATSALTGIETQYF. CDR3 bases: TGTGCCACCAGTGCCCTAACAGGGATCGAGACCCAGTACTTC.

The chain joins TRBV5-4 to TRBJ1-1, with TRBD1 matching over 7 bases. Trimming cost V 4 bases and J 7 bases; bases outside gene matches: 7. The CDR3 spans 13 residues. The germline V gene has CDR1 SGHNT and CDR2 YYREEE (reference sequence). CDR3 bases: TGTGCCAGCAGCCACGGGACAGCAGATGAAGCTTTCTTT. This encodes CASSHGTADEAFF.

V usage is TRBV24-1 and J usage is TRBJ2-7, with D tentatively TRBD1 (6 bases). V lost 4 bases and J lost 5, with 17 bases in between. Germline values: CDR1 KGHDR, CDR2 SFDVKD. The CDR3 is made up of 15 amino acids. This CDR3 reads CATSDPQGPGDEQYF. Written as DNA, the CDR3 is TGTGCCACCAGTGACCCACAGGGACCCGGGGACGAGCAGTACTTC.

This rearrangement joins TRBV7-9 to TRBJ2-6; TRBD1 matches at 8 bases. The CDR3 runs to 15 residues. CDR1 and CDR2 (germline): SEHNR, FQNEAQ (reference sequence). J gave up 4 bases and V 5 bases, and 4 bases lay outside the gene matches. CDR3 DNA sequence: TGTGCCAGCAGCCTGACAGGGGTCGGGGCCAACGTCCTGACTTTC. Its protein is CASSLTGVGANVLTF.

The genes are TRBV3-1 (or the pseudogene TRBV3-2) and TRBJ2-5; TRBD2 matches at 10 bases. This CDR3 contains 20 residues. Germline V CDR1 and CDR2: LGHDT, YNNKEL (reference sequence). V shed 2 bases, J shed 2 bases, and the junction held 17 bases outside the gene matches. The CDR3 region has the DNA TGTGCCAGCAGCCAAAGGACTTTAGCGGGGGGCCGCCGGGCTCAAGAGACCCAGTACTTC. Its translation: CASSQRTLAGGRRAQETQYF.

This sequence joins TRBV5-1 and TRBJ1-6, with 7 bases identical to TRBD1. The germline V gene encodes CDR1 SGHRS and CDR2 YFSETQ. The V and J ends lost 5 bases and 6 bases, in that order; junction bases with no gene match: 8. The CDR3 totals 15 residues. CDR3 bases: TGCGCCAGCAGTGGGGACAGTGCTCTTAATTCACCCCTCCACTTT. Translating gives CASSGDSALNSPLHF.

CDR3 in DNA: TGTGCCAGCGTCAGTCCTAACTATGGCTACACCTTC. Its protein product is CASVSPNYGYTF. The chain is built from TRBV28 and TRBJ1-2; the D is unclear. The CDR3 is 12 amino acids. V lost 8 bases and J 0 bases, leaving 7 bases between the germline ends. Per the germline V gene, CDR1 is MDHEN and CDR2 is SYDVKM.

The chain recombines TRBV6-2 or TRBV6-3 with TRBJ2-2, with D perhaps matching TRBD1 (5 bases). The V end lost 4 bases, the J end lost 1 base, and 13 bases lay between the germline ends. Looked up from germline, CDR1 is MNHEY and CDR2 is SVGEGT. The CDR3 spans 16 residues. CDR3 nucleotides: TGTGCCAGCAGTTTCCCGGCAGGGAAGAACACCGGGGAGCTGTTTTTT. It encodes CASSFPAGKNTGELFF.

The genes are TRBV20-1 and TRBJ2-7; TRBD2 agrees at 8 bases. Germline CDR1 and CDR2: DFQATT and SNEGSKA (reference sequence). CDR3 length equals 12 residues. Trimming cost V 5 bases and J 6 bases; bases outside gene matches: 6. In DNA, the CDR3 is TGCAGTGCTGGTGGGACTAGGTTCGAGCAGTACTTC. Its protein product is CSAGGTRFEQYF.

The rearrangement links TRBV7-2 to TRBJ1-2, with TRBD1 matching 12 bases. Germline V lookup: CDR1 SGHTA, CDR2 FQGNSA. The J segment lost 6 bases and the V segment lost 2 bases, leaving 7 bases of the junction unmatched. The CDR3 is 16 amino acids. The CDR3 is CASSLKFGTGGNGYTF. The DNA for the CDR3 is TGTGCCAGCAGCTTAAAATTCGGGACAGGGGGCAATGGCTACACCTTC.

The rearrangement links TRBV7-3 to TRBJ1-2; the D is unclear. From germline, CDR1 is SGHTA and CDR2 FQGTGA. The CDR3 consists of 16 residues. V was cut by 7 bases and J by 8 bases, with 26 bases left in between. For the CDR3, the DNA is TGTGCCAGCACCCCCTTAGTTACGGGAGGGAATCACGGCTACACCTTC. Translating gives CASTPLVTGGNHGYTF.

This sequence joins TRBV2 and TRBJ2-4; TRBD2 is a possible D gene (6 bases). The CDR3 is made up of 18 amino acids. Deletions cut 4 bases from V and 0 bases from J, with 19 bases between. Germline V gene data show CDR1 as SNHLY and CDR2 as FYNNEI. This chain's CDR3 is CASSVKGLMIIAKNIQYF. DNA of the CDR3: TGTGCCAGCAGTGTGAAGGGACTGATGATAATAGCCAAAAACATTCAGTACTTC. The entire variable domain, with the rest obtained from reference TRBV2 and TRBJ2-4, is as follows: EPEVTQTPSHQVTQMGQEVILRCVPISNHLYFYWYRQILGQKVEFLVSFYNNEISEKSEIFDDQFSVERPDGSNFTLKIRSTKLEDSAMYFCASSVKGLMIIAKNIQYFGAGTRLSVL.

The CDR3 DNA is TGTGCCAGCAGCGCGGGACAGGGGTCGACTGAAGCTTTCTTT. Translating it yields CASSAGQGSTEAFF. The chain employs TRBV7-8 and TRBJ1-1; 10 positions agree with TRBD1. Germline V gene data show CDR1 as SGHVS and CDR2 as FQNEAQ. Unmatched junction bases numbered 5, after V lost 5 bases and J lost 5 bases. The CDR3 is made up of 14 amino acids.

As concerns this clone: This sample includes further DNA sequences coding for the same CDR3. V usage is TRBV5-4 and J usage is TRBJ2-5, with 8 bases identical to TRBD1. The V gene end was trimmed by 2 bases and the J gene end by 2 bases; junction bases not matched to a gene: 5. The germline CDR1 and CDR2 sequences are SGHNT and YYREEE (reference sequence). The CDR3 loop spans 15 amino acids. In DNA, the CDR3 is TGTGCCAGCAGCTTTCCAGGACAGGGACAAGAGACCCAGTACTTC. Its translation: CASSFPGQGQETQYF.

The table lists this clone with many counts. The chain recombines TRBV5-1 with TRBJ2-1; D is ambiguous. In germline, CDR1 is SGHRS, CDR2 YFSETQ. This CDR3 spans 14 amino acids. V lost 4 bases to trimming and J lost 0 bases, with 8 bases between them. The CDR3 nucleotides read TGCGCCAGCAGCCAGGATAGCTCCTACAATGAGCAGTTCTTC. It encodes CASSQDSSYNEQFF.

This clone was picked up a small number of times. CDR3 DNA sequence: TGTGCCAGCAGCTTAAGACAGCGATCTGAAGCTTTCTTT. Translation gives CASSLRQRSEAFF. The rearrangement uses TRBV7-3 and TRBJ1-1; the D gene is possibly TRBD1 (5 bases). V was cut by 1 base and J by 6 bases, with 9 bases left in between. The CDR3 extends over 13 amino acids. Germline CDR1 reads SGHTA; CDR2 reads FQGTGA.

The V call is TRBV6-5, the J call TRBJ2-7; 7 bases map to TRBD1. The CDR3 consists of 13 residues. Germline assignment: CDR1 MNHEY and CDR2 SVGAGI. V lost 4 bases to trimming and J lost 4 bases; unmatched junction nucleotides: 4. The CDR3 reads CASSSLQGYEQYF. The CDR3 coding sequence is TGTGCCAGCAGTTCACTACAGGGGTACGAGCAGTACTTC.

The gene calls are TRBV5-4 and TRBJ2-1, with TRBD2 matching 9 bases. The germline CDR1 and CDR2 sequences are SGHNT and YYREEE (reference sequence). The CDR3 totals 14 residues. Trimming cost V 4 bases and J 5 bases; bases outside gene matches: 4. The CDR3 region has the DNA TGTGCCAGCAGCCCTAGCGGGGCCAACAATGAGCAGTTCTTC. It specifies CASSPSGANNEQFF.

V usage is TRBV19 and J usage is TRBJ1-2; D may be TRBD1 (6 bases). With 3 bases removed from V and 2 bases from J, the gap between germline ends came to 13 bases. Per germline, CDR1 LNHDA and CDR2 SQIVND (reference sequence). CDR3 length: 15 residues. The DNA of the CDR3 is TGTGCCAGTAGTATTAGCGCAGGGGTAAACTATGGCTACACCTTC. Its protein is CASSISAGVNYGYTF.

The chain is built from TRBV5-1 and TRBJ1-3; D might be TRBD1 (5 bases). This CDR3 is built from 18 residues. Per the germline V gene, CDR1 is SGHRS and CDR2 is YFSETQ. V was shortened by 0 bases and J by 8 bases, with 24 bases between the two germline ends. The CDR3 is CASSLAIDQGGVKDTIYF. In DNA, the CDR3 is TGCGCCAGCAGCTTGGCTATTGATCAGGGTGGCGTTAAGGACACCATATATTTT. The full variable domain, its missing parts supplied by reference TRBV5-1 and TRBJ1-3, is KAGVTQTPRYLIKTRGQQVTLSCSPISGHRSVSWYQQTPGQGLQFLFEYFSETQRNKGNFPGRFSGRQFSNSRSEMNVSTLELGDSALYLCASSLAIDQGGVKDTIYFGEGSWLTVV.